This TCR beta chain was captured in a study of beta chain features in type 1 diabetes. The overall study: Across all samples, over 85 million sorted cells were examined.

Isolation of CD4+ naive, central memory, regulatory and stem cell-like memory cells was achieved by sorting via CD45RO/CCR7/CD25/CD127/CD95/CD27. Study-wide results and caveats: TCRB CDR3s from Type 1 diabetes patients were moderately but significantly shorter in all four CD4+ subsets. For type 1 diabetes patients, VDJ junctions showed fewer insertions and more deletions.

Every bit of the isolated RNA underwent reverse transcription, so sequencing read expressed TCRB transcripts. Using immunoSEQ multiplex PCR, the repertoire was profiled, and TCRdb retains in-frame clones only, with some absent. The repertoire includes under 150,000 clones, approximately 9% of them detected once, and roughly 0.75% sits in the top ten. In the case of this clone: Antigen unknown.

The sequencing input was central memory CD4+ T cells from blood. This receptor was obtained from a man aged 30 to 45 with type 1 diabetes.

As DNA, the CDR3 is TGTGCCAGCAGCTTTTCCGGTGACAGGGGGTTCTATGAGCAGTTCTTC. Its protein is CASSFSGDRGFYEQFF. The J gene is TRBJ2-1, the V gene TRBV5-4; 9 bases match TRBD1. The V and J ends lost 2 bases and 8 bases, in that order; junction bases with no gene match: 11. CDR1 SGHNT and CDR2 YYREEE come from the germline V gene (reference sequence). This CDR3 is 16 amino acids long.